This T cell receptor beta chain was profiled in a study of T-cell memory formation after mild COVID-19. Overall study results and limits: Cross-reactive memory appears to have joined, as suggested by some responding clones showing up in pre-infection memory.

TCRdb re-derived calls from the 5' RACE reads in MiXCR, one entry per CDR3 protein. In the table there are approximately 570,000 distinct CDR3 sequences, over 15% of which are singletons. The table lists this clonotype with a few counts. Its target is not known. The receptor comes from an adult woman who had mild COVID-19 (a few samples of this study predate the infection). Cell type and time point are not known. Sequenced material: PBMCs or a T cell subset sorted from them (not recorded which).

The CDR3 sequence is CALLGVTAYSNQPQHF. The CDR3 DNA is TGCGCCCTGTTGGGGGTGACGGCTTATAGCAATCAGCCCCAGCATTTT. The chain carries TRBV4-3 and TRBJ1-5; D is perhaps TRBD1 (5 bases). Trimming pared 11 bases from V and 0 bases from J, leaving 20 bases between. In germline, CDR1 is LGHNA, CDR2 YSLEER. The CDR3 covers 16 residues.